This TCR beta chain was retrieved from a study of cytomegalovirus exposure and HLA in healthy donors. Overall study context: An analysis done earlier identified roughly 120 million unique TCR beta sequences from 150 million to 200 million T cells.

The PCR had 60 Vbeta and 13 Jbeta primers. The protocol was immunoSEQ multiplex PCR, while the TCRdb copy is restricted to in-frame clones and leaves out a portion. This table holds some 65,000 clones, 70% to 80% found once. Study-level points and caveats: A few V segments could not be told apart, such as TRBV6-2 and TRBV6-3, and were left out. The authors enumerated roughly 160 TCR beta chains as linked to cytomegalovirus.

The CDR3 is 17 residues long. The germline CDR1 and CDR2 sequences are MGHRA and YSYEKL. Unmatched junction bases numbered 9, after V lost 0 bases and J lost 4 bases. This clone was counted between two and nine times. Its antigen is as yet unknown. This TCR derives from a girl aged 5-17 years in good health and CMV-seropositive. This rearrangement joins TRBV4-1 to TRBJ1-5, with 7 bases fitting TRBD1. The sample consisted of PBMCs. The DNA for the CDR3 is TGCGCCAGCAGCCAAGAATACAGGGGCGGCCGGAATCAGCCCCAGCATTTT. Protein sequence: CASSQEYRGGRNQPQHF.